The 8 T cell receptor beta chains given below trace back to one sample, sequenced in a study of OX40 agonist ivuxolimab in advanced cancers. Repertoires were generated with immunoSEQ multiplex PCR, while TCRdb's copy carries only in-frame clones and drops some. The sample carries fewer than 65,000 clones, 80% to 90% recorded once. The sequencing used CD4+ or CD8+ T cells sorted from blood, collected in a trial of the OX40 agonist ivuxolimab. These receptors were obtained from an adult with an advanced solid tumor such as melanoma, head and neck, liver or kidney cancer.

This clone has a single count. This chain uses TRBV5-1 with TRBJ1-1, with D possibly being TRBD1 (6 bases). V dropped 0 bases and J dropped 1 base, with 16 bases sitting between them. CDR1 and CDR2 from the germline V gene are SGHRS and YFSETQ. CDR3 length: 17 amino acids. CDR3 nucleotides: TGCGCCAGCAGCTTGGCTTTCGGGGGCAGTGCGAACACTGAAGCTTTCTTT. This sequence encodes CASSLAFGGSANTEAFF.

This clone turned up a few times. The CDR3 coding sequence is TGTGCCAGCAGCTTGGCCGGGACTAGCGGGTGGAGGGACATTCAGTACTTC. Residues: CASSLAGTSGWRDIQYF. The chain joins TRBV7-6 to TRBJ2-4; 12 positions agree with TRBD2. Losses at the gene ends were 3 bases for V and 8 bases for J; bases not matched to a gene: 11. Germline V lookup: CDR1 SGHVS, CDR2 FNYEAQ. The CDR3 consists of 17 residues.

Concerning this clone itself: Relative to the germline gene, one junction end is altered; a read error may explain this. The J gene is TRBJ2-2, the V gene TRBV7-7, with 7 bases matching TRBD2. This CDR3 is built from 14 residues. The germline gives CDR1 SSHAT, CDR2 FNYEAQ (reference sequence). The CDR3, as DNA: TGTGCTAGCAGCACTTCTGGACTAGCCGGGGAGCTGTTTTTT. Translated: CASSTSGLAGELFF.

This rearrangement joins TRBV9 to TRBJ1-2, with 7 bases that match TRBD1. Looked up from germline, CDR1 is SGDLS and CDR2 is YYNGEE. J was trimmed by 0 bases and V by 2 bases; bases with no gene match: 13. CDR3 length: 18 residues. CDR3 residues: CASSVSLLGQATNYGYTF. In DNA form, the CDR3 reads TGTGCCAGCAGCGTCTCCCTCCTCGGACAGGCTACTAACTATGGCTACACCTTC.

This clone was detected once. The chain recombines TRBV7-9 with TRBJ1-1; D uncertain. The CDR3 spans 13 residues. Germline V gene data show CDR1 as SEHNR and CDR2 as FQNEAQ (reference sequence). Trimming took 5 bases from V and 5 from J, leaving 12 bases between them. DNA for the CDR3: TGTGCCAGCAGCGGCCAAGAGAATACTGAAGCTTTCTTT. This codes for CASSGQENTEAFF.

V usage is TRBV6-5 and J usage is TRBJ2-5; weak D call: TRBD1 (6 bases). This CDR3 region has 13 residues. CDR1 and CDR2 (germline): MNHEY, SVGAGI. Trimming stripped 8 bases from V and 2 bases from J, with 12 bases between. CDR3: CASHQGRQETQYF. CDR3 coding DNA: TGTGCCAGCCACCAGGGGCGACAAGAGACCCAGTACTTC.

CDR3 protein: CASRILRGISYEQYF. CDR3 bases: TGTGCCAGCAGGATTCTCAGGGGGATATCCTACGAGCAGTACTTC. This chain links TRBV28 with TRBJ2-7; 7 bases agree with TRBD1. The CDR3 has 15 amino acids. The V and J ends lost 6 bases and 1 base, in that order; junction bases with no gene match: 9. Per germline, CDR1 MDHEN and CDR2 SYDVKM.

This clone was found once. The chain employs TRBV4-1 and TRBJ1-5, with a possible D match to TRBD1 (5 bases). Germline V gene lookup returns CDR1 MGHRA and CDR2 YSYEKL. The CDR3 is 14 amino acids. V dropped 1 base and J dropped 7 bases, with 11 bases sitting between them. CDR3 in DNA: TGCGCCAGCAGCCAAGTGGGGGAGGGGCAGCCCCAGCATTTT. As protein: CASSQVGEGQPQHF.